Listed below are T cell receptor beta chains from one sample, sequenced in a study of cytomegalovirus exposure and HLA in healthy donors. Sequencing was performed with immunoSEQ multiplex PCR; in TCRdb, only in-frame clones are kept and a portion is missing. This table has fewer than 200,000 clones, 75% to 85% appearing once. Sequences were obtained from PBMCs. These receptors originate from a young woman in good health and CMV-seronegative. Each CDR3 is given with its conserved first and last residue. D genes are given only for firm matches. The size field is filled for only some rows; it gives once, few, many or a size class.

clone size | J gene | V gene | D gene | CDR3 protein | CDR3 DNA
- | TRBJ2-7 | TRBV6-5 | TRBD2 | CASSYAPSGSGYEQYF | TGTGCCAGCAGTTACGCTCCTAGCGGGAGTGGGTACGAGCAGTACTTC
- | TRBJ2-5 | TRBV7-9 | TRBD1 | CASSRTGGQYF | TGTGCCAGCAGCCGGACAGGGGGGCAGTACTTC
- | TRBJ2-1 | TRBV27 | TRBD2 | CASSLLAGPGEQFF | TGTGCCAGCAGCCTACTAGCGGGCCCGGGTGAGCAGTTCTTC
- | TRBJ2-3 | TRBV9 | - | CASSVGAGSSTDTQYF | TGTGCCAGCAGCGTAGGAGCAGGGTCTAGCACAGATACGCAGTATTTT
- | TRBJ2-1 | TRBV4-2 | - | CASSPGGINEQFF | TGTGCCAGCAGCCCCGGAGGTATCAATGAGCAGTTCTTC
- | TRBJ2-1 | TRBV28 | - | CASSFYRGRFNEQFF | TGTGCCAGCAGTTTCTACCGAGGGAGATTCAATGAGCAGTTCTTC
- | TRBJ2-1 | TRBV5-4 | - | CASSSSTRFHVGQFF | TGTGCCAGCAGCTCATCAACTAGGTTTCACGTGGGGCAGTTCTTC
once | TRBJ2-3 | TRBV7-2 | - | CASSARSTDTQYF | TGTGCCAGCAGCGCCCGGAGCACAGATACGCAGTATTTT
- | TRBJ2-7 | TRBV27 | - | CASSLNRAHEQYF | TGTGCCAGCAGTTTAAACAGGGCCCACGAGCAGTACTTC
- | TRBJ2-7 | TRBV6-6 | TRBD2 | CASSYSLAGDYEQYF | TGTGCCAGCAGTTACTCACTAGCGGGGGATTACGAGCAGTACTTC
- | TRBJ2-7 | TRBV21-1 | - | CASSKGGYPADSSTSYEQYF | TGTGCCAGCAGCAAAGGGGGATACCCTGCAGACAGTTCAACCTCCTACGAGCAGTACTTC
- | TRBJ2-7 | TRBV27 | - | CASSPNGGTYYEQYF | TGTGCCAGCAGTCCAAACGGTGGGACATACTACGAGCAGTACTTC
once | TRBJ1-2 | TRBV28 | TRBD1 | CAILQGSTNYGYTF | TGTGCCATCCTACAGGGGTCGACTAACTATGGCTACACCTTC
few | TRBJ1-3 | TRBV5-4 | - | CASSSPGNTIYF | TGTGCCAGCAGCTCCCCGGGAAACACCATATATTTT
- | TRBJ1-5 | TRBV27 | - | CASSSSGANQPQHF | TGTGCCAGCAGTTCTTCAGGTGCAAATCAGCCCCAGCATTTT